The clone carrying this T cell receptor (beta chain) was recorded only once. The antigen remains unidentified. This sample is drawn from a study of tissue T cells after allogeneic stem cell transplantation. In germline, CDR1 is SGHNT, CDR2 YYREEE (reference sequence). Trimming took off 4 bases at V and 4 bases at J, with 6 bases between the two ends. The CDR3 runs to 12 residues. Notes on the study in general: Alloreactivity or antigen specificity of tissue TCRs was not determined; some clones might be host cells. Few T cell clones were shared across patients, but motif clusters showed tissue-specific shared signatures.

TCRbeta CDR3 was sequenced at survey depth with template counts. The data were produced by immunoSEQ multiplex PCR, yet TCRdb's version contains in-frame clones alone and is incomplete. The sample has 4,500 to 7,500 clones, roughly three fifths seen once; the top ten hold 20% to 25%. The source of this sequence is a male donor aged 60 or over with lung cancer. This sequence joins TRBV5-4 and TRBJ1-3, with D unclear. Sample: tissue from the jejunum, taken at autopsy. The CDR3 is CASSQKGNTIYF. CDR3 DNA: TGTGCCAGCAGCCAAAAGGGAAACACCATATATTTT.